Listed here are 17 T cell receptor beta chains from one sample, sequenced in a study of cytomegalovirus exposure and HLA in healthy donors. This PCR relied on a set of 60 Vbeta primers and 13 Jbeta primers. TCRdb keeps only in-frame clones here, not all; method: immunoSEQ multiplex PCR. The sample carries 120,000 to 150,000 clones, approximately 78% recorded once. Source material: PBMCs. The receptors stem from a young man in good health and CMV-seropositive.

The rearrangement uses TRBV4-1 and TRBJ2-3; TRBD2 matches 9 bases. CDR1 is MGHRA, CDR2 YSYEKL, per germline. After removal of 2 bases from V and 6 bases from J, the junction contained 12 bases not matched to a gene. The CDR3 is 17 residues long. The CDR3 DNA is TGCGCCAGCAGCCAAAGCCCTCTAGCGCGGGGGGGGGATACGCAGTATTTT. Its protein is CASSQSPLARGGDTQYF.

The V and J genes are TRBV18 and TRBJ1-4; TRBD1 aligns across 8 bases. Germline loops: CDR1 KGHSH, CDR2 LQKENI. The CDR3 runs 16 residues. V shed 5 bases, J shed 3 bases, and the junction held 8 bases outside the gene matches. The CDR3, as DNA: TGTGCCAGCTCATCGGACAGGGTAGGGGCTAATGAAAAACTGTTTTTT. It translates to CASSSDRVGANEKLFF.

The CDR3 loop reads CASSSGLAGGPRPYEQYF. In nucleotides, the CDR3 is TGTGCCAGCAGTTCCGGACTAGCGGGAGGACCCCGCCCCTACGAGCAGTACTTC. V and J are TRBV28 and TRBJ2-7, with 14 bases fitting TRBD2. From germline, CDR1 is MDHEN and CDR2 SYDVKM. This CDR3 has 18 amino acids. V lost 4 bases and J lost 2; bases outside the gene matches: 10.

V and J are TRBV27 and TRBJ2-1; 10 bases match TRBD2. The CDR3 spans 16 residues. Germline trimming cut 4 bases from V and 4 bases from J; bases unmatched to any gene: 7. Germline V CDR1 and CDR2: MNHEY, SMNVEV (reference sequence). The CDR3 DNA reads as TGTGCCAGCAGTTCGATTAGCGGGAGGTCATACAATGAGCAGTTCTTC. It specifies CASSSISGRSYNEQFF.

This CDR3 is CAIRGTGDNEKLFF. In DNA form, the CDR3 reads TGTGCCATCAGAGGGACAGGGGATAATGAAAAACTGTTTTTT. The chain recombines TRBV10-3 with TRBJ1-4; 10 bases line up with TRBD1. In germline, CDR1 is ENHRY, CDR2 SYGVKD. CDR3 length: 14 residues. V shed 6 bases, J shed 4 bases, and the junction held 2 bases outside the gene matches.

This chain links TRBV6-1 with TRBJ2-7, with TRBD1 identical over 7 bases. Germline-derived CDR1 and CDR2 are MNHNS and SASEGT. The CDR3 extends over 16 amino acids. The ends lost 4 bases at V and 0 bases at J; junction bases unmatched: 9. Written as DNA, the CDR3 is TGTGCCAGCAGTGCGGCCGAGACAGGGAGCTCCTACGAGCAGTACTTC. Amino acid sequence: CASSAAETGSSYEQYF.

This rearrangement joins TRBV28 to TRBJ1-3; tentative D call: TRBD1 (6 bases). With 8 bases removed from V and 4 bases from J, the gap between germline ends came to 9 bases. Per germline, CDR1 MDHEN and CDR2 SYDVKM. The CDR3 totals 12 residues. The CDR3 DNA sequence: TGTGCCAGCGGGACAACCGGAAACACCATATATTTT. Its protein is CASGTTGNTIYF.

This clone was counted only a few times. The CDR3 spells CASSPRLREYEQYF. The CDR3 DNA sequence: TGTGCCAGTAGTCCCCGCTTGAGGGAATACGAGCAGTACTTC. The chain is built from TRBV19 and TRBJ2-7, with a weak D call TRBD2 (5 bases). The V end was cut by 5 bases, the J end by 4 bases, with 15 bases between. Germline assignment: CDR1 LNHDA and CDR2 SQIVND (reference sequence). There are 14 residues in the CDR3.

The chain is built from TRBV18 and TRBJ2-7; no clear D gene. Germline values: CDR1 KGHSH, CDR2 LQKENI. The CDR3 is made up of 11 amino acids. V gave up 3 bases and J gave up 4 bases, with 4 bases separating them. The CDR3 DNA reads TGTGCCAGCTCACCTCTGTACGAGCAGTACTTC. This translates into CASSPLYEQYF. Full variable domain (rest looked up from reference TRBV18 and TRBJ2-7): NAGVMQNPRHLVRRRGQEARLRCSPMKGHSHVYWYRQLPEEGLKFMVYLQKENIIDESGMPKERFSAEFPKEGPSILRIQQVVRGDSAAYFCASSPLYEQYFGPGTRLTVT.

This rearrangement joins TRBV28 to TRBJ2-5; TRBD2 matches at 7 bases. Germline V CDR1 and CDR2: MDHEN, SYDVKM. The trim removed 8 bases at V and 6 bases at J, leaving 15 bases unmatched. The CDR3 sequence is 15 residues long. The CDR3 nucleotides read TGTGCCAGCTCCCCCGGGGAGGGTAGCAGGCAGACCCAGTACTTC. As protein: CASSPGEGSRQTQYF.

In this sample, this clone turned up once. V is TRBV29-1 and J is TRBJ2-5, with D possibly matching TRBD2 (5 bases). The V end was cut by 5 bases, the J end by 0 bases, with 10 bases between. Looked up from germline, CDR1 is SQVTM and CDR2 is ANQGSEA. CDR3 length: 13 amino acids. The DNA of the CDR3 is TGCAGCGTTCAACCGGGGTACCAAGAGACCCAGTACTTC. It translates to CSVQPGYQETQYF.

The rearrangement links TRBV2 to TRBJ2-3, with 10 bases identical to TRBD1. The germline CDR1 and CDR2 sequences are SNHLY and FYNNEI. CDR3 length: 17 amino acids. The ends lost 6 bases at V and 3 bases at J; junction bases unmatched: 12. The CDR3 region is CASRHRQGASSTDTQYF. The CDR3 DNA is TGTGCCAGCAGGCATAGACAGGGGGCAAGTTCTACAGATACGCAGTATTTT.

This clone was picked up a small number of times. CDR3 nucleotides: TGCGCCAGCAGTTCAGCCCTAGCCGGGAGCTCCTACAATGAGCAGTTCTTC. Translating gives CASSSALAGSSYNEQFF. The rearrangement links TRBV10-1 to TRBJ2-1; possibly TRBD2 for D (6 bases). The CDR3 contains 17 residues. The germline CDR1 and CDR2 sequences are WNHNN and SYGVQD (reference sequence). V was trimmed by 5 bases and J by 0 bases, leaving 17 bases between them.

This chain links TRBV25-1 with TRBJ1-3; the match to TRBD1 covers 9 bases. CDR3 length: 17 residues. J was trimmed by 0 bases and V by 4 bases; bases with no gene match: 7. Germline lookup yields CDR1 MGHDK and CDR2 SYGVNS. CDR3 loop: CASSGGRDRDSGNTIYF. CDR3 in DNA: TGTGCCAGCAGTGGGGGGAGGGACAGGGACTCTGGAAACACCATATATTTT.

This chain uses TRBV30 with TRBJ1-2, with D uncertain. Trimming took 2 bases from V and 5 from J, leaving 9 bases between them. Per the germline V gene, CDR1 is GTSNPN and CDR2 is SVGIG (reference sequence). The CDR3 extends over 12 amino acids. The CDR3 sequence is CAWSWSTYGYTF. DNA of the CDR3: TGTGCCTGGAGTTGGTCGACTTATGGCTACACCTTC.

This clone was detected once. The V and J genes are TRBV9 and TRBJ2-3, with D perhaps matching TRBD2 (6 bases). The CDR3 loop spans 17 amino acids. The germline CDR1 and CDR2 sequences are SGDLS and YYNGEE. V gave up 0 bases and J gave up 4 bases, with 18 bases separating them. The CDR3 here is CASSVEGLLGGADTQYF. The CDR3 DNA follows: TGTGCCAGCAGCGTAGAGGGTCTTTTGGGAGGTGCAGATACGCAGTATTTT.

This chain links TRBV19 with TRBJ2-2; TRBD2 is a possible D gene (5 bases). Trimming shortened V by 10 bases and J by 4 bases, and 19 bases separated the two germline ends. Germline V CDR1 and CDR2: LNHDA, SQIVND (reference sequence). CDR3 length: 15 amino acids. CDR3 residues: CATWTGILGTGELFF. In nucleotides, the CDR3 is TGTGCCACCTGGACGGGGATCTTAGGCACCGGGGAGCTGTTTTTT.